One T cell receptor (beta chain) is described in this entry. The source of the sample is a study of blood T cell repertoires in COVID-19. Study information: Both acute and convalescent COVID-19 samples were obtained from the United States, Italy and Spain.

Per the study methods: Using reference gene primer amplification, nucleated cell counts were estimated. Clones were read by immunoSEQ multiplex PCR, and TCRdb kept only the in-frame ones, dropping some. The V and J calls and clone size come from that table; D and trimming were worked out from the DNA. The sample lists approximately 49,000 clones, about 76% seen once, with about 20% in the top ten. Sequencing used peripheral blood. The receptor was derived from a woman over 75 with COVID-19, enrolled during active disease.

Here the CDR3 reads CASSFTRAAYEQYF. Written as DNA, the CDR3 is TGCGCCAGCAGCTTCACGAGGGCAGCCTACGAGCAGTACTTC. The chain uses TRBV5-1 and TRBJ2-7; weak D call: TRBD2 (5 bases). The V end lost 2 bases, the J end lost 2 bases, and 11 bases lay between the germline ends. From germline, CDR1 is SGHRS and CDR2 YFSETQ. The CDR3 length is 14 residues.